This TCR beta chain was found in a study of early T cells in non-severe SARS-CoV-2 infection (dated by TCRdb to the early 2020s). For context, the study as a whole: Because TCR sequencing was done on bulk RNA from unsorted whole blood, the alpha and beta chains could not be paired.

Reading the germline V gene gives CDR1 SGHRS and CDR2 YFSETQ. CDR3 length: 13 amino acids, cysteine to phenylalanine. Left in the record is the CDR3 DNA by itself, 39 bases read in frame from the first base. V sheds 2 bases and J sheds 3 bases, leaving 8 bases between their ends. A case-control design nested within a healthcare worker cohort in London, UK, was used, with weekly nasopharyngeal swab PCR tests and blood sampling performed. Healthcare workers were recruited during the week of the UK lockdown, between 23 and 31 March 2020, and followed weekly for up to 16 weeks. On this clonotype itself: Its specific antigen is unknown. Per-base qualities were not stored, and no clone one base away is much larger.

Results and caveats for the whole study, not just this receptor: VDJdb matching was skewed toward anti-spike CD8 responses, so virus-specific expansions were likely underestimated and private and CD4 specificities were missed.

Libraries came from 5' RACE. The listed sequencing device is NextSeq 500. In the TCR library protocol, unique molecular identifiers were attached to individual cDNA molecules to correct for PCR bias and sequencing error. TCR alpha and beta chains were both sequenced, and the abundances of alpha and beta sequences in each sample were closely correlated with each other. The paper's processing steps were these. V gene, J gene and CDR3 annotation of TCR sequences was performed with Decombinator V4. TCRs were defined as expanded if a significant change between any two time points was detected under a Poisson model with p below 0.0001. TCR abundances were normalised to the total number of TCRs sequenced in each sample and reported as counts per million. TRAV1-2 paired with TRAJ12, TRAJ20 or TRAJ33 defined MAIT TCRs, while TRAV10 paired with TRAJ18 defined iNKT TCRs. VDJdb, accessed on 1 November 2021, was searched for TCRs annotated for CMV, EBV and SARS-CoV-2, and TCRs annotated for more than one antigen were excluded. The public reads were quality trimmed at Q25 with fastp and then assembled into clones with MiXCR by TCRdb, keeping productive beta chains. One record per CDR3 amino acid sequence lists the most common genes and DNA. TCRdb's processing, not the authors', yielded these V and J calls. This sample holds some 82,000 distinct CDR3 sequences; roughly an eighth were observed only once. Over 2% of the sample belongs to the ten largest clones.

The rearranged chain carries TRBV5-1 and TRBJ2-5, with TRBD2 tentatively as D gene (5 bases match). The receptor was derived from an adult who was a healthcare worker with PCR-confirmed SARS-CoV-2 infection or an uninfected control (not recorded which). The sample comprised whole blood. The DNA is TGCGCCAGCAGCTTACTAGTCGAAGAGACCCAGTACTTC. Its protein is CASSLLVEETQYF.